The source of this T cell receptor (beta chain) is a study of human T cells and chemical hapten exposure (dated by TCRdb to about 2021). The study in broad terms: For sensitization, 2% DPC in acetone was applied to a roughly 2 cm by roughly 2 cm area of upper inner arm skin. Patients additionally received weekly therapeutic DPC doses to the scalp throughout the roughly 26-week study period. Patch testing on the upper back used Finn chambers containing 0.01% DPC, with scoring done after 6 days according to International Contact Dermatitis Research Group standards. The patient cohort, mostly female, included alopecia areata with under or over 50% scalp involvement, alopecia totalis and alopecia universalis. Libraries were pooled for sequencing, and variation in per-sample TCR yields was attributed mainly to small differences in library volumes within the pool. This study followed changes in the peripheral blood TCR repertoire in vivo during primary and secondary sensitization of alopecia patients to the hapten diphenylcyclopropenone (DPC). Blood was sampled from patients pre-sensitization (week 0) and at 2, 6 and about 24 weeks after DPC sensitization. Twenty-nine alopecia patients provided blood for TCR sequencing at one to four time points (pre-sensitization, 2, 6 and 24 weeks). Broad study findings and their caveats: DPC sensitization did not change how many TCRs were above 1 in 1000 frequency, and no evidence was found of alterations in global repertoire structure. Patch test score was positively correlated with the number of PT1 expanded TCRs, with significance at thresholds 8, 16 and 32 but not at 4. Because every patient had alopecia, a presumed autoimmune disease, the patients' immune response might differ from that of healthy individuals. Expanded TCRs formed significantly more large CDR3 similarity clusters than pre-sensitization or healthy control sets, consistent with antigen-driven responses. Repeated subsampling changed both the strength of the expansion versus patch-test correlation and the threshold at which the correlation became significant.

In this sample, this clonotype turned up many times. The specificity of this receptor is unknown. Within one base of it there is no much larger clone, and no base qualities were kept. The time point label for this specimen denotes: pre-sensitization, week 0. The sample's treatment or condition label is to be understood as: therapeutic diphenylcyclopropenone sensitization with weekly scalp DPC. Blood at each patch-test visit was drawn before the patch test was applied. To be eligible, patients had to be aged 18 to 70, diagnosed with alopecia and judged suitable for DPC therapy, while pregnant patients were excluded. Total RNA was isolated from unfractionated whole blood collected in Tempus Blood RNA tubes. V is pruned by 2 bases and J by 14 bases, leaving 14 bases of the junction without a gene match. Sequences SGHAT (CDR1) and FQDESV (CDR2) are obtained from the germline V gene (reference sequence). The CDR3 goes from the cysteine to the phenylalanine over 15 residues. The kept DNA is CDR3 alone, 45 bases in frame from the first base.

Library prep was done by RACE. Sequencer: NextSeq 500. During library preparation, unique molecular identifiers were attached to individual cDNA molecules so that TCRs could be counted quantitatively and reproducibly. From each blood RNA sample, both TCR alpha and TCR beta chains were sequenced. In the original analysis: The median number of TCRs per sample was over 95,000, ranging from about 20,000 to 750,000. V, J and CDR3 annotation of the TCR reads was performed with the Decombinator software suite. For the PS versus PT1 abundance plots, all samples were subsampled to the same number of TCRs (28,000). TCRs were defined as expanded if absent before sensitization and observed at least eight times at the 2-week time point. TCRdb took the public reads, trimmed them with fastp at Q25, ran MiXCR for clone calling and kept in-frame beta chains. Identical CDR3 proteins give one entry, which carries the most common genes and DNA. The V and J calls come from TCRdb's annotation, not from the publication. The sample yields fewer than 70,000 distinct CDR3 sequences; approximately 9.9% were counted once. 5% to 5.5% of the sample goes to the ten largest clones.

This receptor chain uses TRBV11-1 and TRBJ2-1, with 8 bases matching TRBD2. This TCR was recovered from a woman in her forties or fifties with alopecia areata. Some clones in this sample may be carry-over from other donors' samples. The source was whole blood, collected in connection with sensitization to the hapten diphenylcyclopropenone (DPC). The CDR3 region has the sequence CASSLSNSGVVFKFF. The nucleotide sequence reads TGTGCCAGCAGCTTATCTAATAGCGGGGTGGTCTTTAAGTTCTTC. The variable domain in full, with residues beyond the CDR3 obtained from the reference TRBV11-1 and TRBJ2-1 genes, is EAEVAQSPRYKITEKSQAVAFWCDPISGHATLYWYRQILGQGPELLVQFQDESVVDDSQLPKDRFSAERLKGVDSTLKIQPAELGDSAMYLCASSLSNSGVVFKFFGPGTRLTVL.